A single sample gave rise to the 3 T cell receptor beta chains below, sequenced in a study of OX40 agonist ivuxolimab in advanced cancers. Repertoires were generated with immunoSEQ multiplex PCR, while TCRdb's copy carries only in-frame clones and drops some. The sample has more than 50,000 clones, 70% to 85% seen once. Sequenced here: CD4+ or CD8+ T cells sorted from blood, sampled in a trial of the OX40 agonist ivuxolimab. Receptor source: an adult with an advanced solid tumor such as melanoma, head and neck, liver or kidney cancer.

V is TRBV7-2 and J is TRBJ2-2; 10 positions agree with TRBD1. From germline, CDR1 is SGHTA and CDR2 FQGNSA. This CDR3 has 15 amino acids. J was trimmed by 6 bases and V by 3 bases; bases with no gene match: 4. The CDR3 reads CASSLGGQGAGELFF. DNA of the CDR3: TGTGCCAGCAGCTTGGGTGGACAGGGGGCCGGGGAGCTGTTTTTT.

V usage is TRBV15 and J usage is TRBJ2-7; tentative D call: TRBD1 (6 bases). The CDR3 is 16 residues long. In germline, CDR1 is LNHNV, CDR2 YYDKDF (reference sequence). Trimming shortened V by 1 base and J by 2 bases, and 15 bases separated the two germline ends. CDR3 DNA sequence: TGTGCCACCAGCAGAGGGACCAAAGGGGGAACCTACGAGCAGTACTTC. It specifies CATSRGTKGGTYEQYF.

The gene calls are TRBV27 and TRBJ1-1; a weak D match, TRBD1 (6 bases). The V gene's germline CDR1 is MNHEY and CDR2 SMNVEV (reference sequence). The CDR3 consists of 14 residues. The ends were cut back, 6 bases at V and 4 bases at J, with 15 bases in the middle. The DNA for the CDR3 is TGTGCCAGCAGGGTACAGGGAGGAGGCACTGAAGCTTTCTTT. This sequence encodes CASRVQGGGTEAFF.